The 19 T cell receptor beta chains in this list originate from one sample, sequenced in a study of T cell repertoires in cytomegalovirus infection. No antigen has been identified for these receptors. TCRdb used MiXCR to reprocess the reads, holding one entry per CDR3 protein. The profile shows a few hundred thousand distinct CDR3 sequences, about 39% of them singletons. Sample: cultured PBMCs, taken from culture after CMV antigen stimulation. The receptors shown here come from a human donor in good health (CMV status not recorded). Some clones in this sample may be carry-over from other donors' samples.

The chain joins TRBV4-1 to TRBJ2-3, with 9 bases matching TRBD1. The CDR3 is made up of 16 amino acids. The trim removed 2 bases at V and 5 bases at J, leaving 8 bases unmatched. Germline-derived CDR1 and CDR2 are MGHRA and YSYEKL. CDR3 coding DNA: TGCGCCAGCAGCCAACCCCACAGGGGGCGGAAAGATACGCAGTATTTT. It codes for CASSQPHRGRKDTQYF.

This clonotype was seen a few times. J is TRBJ2-5 and V is TRBV7-2; D assignment may be TRBD1 or TRBD2 (5 bases each). Germline V gene lookup returns CDR1 SGHTA and CDR2 FQGNSA. CDR3 length equals 15 residues. Trimming stripped 7 bases from V and 2 bases from J, with 17 bases between. CDR3 bases: TGTGCCAGCAAGCTCCAGCCCGGGGCGCAAGAGACCCAGTACTTC. This sequence encodes CASKLQPGAQETQYF.

The chain uses TRBV18 and TRBJ1-5; 7 bases are a match to TRBD1. Germline CDR1 KGHSH, CDR2 LQKENI. CDR3 length: 15 amino acids. J gave up 2 bases and V 2 bases, and 3 bases lay outside the gene matches. DNA of the CDR3: TGTGCCAGCTCACCAACAGGGGCTGGCAATCAGCCCCAGCATTTT. The encoded protein is CASSPTGAGNQPQHF.

There are a few counts of this clonotype. This rearrangement joins TRBV6-6 to TRBJ2-1; D not resolved. V gave up 0 bases and J gave up 8 bases, with 11 bases separating them. CDR3 length: 14 residues. The germline gives CDR1 MNHNY, CDR2 SVGAGI (reference sequence). CDR3 sequence reads: CASSYSGGYDEQFF. CDR3 DNA: TGTGCCAGCAGTTACTCTGGTGGGTACGATGAGCAGTTCTTC.

The genes are TRBV6-2 or TRBV6-3 and TRBJ2-7, with D perhaps TRBD2 (6 bases). The V end was cut by 6 bases, the J end by 6 bases, with 15 bases between. Germline-derived CDR1 and CDR2 are MNHEY and SVGEGT. The CDR3 contains 13 residues. CDR3 sequence reads: CASRFGGPLEQYF. CDR3 nucleotides: TGTGCCAGCAGATTCGGGGGTCCTCTCGAGCAGTACTTC.

This clonotype appeared a few times. This chain joins TRBV7-2 and TRBJ2-7, with D tentatively TRBD1 (6 bases). V lost 2 bases to trimming and J lost 5 bases, with 16 bases between them. The CDR3 has 15 amino acids. The germline CDR1 and CDR2 sequences are SGHTA and FQGNSA. CDR3 in amino acids: CASSLKGTGSHEQYF. CDR3 in DNA: TGTGCCAGCAGCTTAAAGGGCACAGGGTCCCACGAGCAGTACTTC.

This clonotype was seen more than once but under ten times. The J gene is TRBJ2-1, the V gene TRBV10-3; TRBD2 agrees at 7 bases. The CDR3 runs 15 residues. Per the germline V gene, CDR1 is ENHRY and CDR2 is SYGVKD. V was pared by 5 bases and J by 4 bases, with 8 bases of the junction left unmatched. CDR3 region: CAISPAGGGYNEQFF. DNA for the CDR3: TGTGCCATCAGTCCAGCCGGCGGGGGTTACAATGAGCAGTTCTTC.

V and J are TRBV7-2 and TRBJ2-2; tentatively, D is TRBD1 (6 bases). Trimming cost V 8 bases and J 4 bases, with 11 bases left between them. The germline gives CDR1 SGHTA, CDR2 FQGNSA. CDR3 length: 13 residues. The CDR3 sequence: CASGRGITGELFF. The CDR3, as DNA: TGTGCCAGCGGAAGGGGGATCACCGGGGAGCTGTTTTTT.

This clonotype has more than one count but fewer than ten. The chain recombines TRBV7-2 with TRBJ2-1; 7 nucleotides align to TRBD1. The CDR3 sequence is 15 residues long. The V gene's germline CDR1 is SGHTA and CDR2 FQGNSA. The V segment lost 6 bases and the J segment 4 bases; nucleotides outside the gene matches: 9. CDR3 nucleotides: TGTGCCAGCAGATTGACAGGGAGCTCATACAATGAGCAGTTCTTC. It yields the protein CASRLTGSSYNEQFF.

The chain links TRBV11-3 to TRBJ2-1; 8 nucleotides match TRBD2. V was pared by 5 bases and J by 5 bases, with 8 bases of the junction left unmatched. The CDR3 sequence is 15 residues long. The germline CDR1 and CDR2 sequences are SGHNT and YENEEA. CDR3 bases: TGTGCCAGCAGCGCGGGGGGAGGGGGGCACAATGAGCAGTTCTTC. It is translated as CASSAGGGGHNEQFF.

The chain carries TRBV7-2 and TRBJ1-6, with 7 nucleotides matching TRBD1. V lost 0 bases to trimming and J lost 3 bases; unmatched junction nucleotides: 5. Germline loops: CDR1 SGHTA, CDR2 FQGNSA. The length of the CDR3 is 17 residues. CDR3 sequence: CASSLATGRFYNSPLHF. As DNA, the CDR3 is TGTGCCAGCAGCTTAGCGACAGGGCGCTTCTATAATTCACCCCTCCACTTT.

This sequence joins TRBV12-3 or TRBV12-4 and TRBJ2-7, with a weak D call TRBD1 (6 bases). Trimming pared 5 bases from V and 0 bases from J, leaving 14 bases between. The CDR3 has 15 amino acids. The CDR3 loop reads CASSERTANSYEQYF. In DNA form, the CDR3 reads TGTGCCAGCAGTGAAAGGACAGCGAACTCCTACGAGCAGTACTTC.

V gene TRBV7-6 combines with J gene TRBJ1-6; 7 nucleotides align to TRBD1. Trimming removed 7 bases from V and 7 bases from J; junction bases left unmatched: 4. The CDR3 consists of 13 residues. Germline CDR1 and CDR2: SGHVS and FNYEAQ. CDR3 region: CASTLTGNSPLHF. In DNA form, the CDR3 reads TGTGCCAGCACCCTGACAGGGAATTCACCCCTCCACTTT.

This clonotype was counted only a few times. The rearrangement links TRBV7-2 to TRBJ1-1; D possibly corresponds to TRBD1 (5 bases). Trimming shortened V by 7 bases and J by 2 bases, and 11 bases separated the two germline ends. The V gene's germline CDR1 is SGHTA and CDR2 FQGNSA. The CDR3 length is 13 residues. This chain's CDR3 is CASNQGPNTEAFF. The CDR3 DNA is TGTGCCAGCAACCAGGGACCAAACACTGAAGCTTTCTTT.

This clonotype was seen a handful of times. The chain is built from TRBV12-3 or TRBV12-4 and TRBJ2-2; D unresolved. The V end was cut by 6 bases, the J end by 4 bases, with 15 bases between. The length of the CDR3 is 15 residues. The CDR3 region has the DNA TGTGCCAGCAGCCTCCTTAGTCTCGGCACCGGGGAGCTGTTTTTT. Its translation: CASSLLSLGTGELFF.

The gene calls are TRBV12-3 or TRBV12-4 and TRBJ2-5; TRBD2 matches at 7 bases. After removal of 4 bases from V and 5 bases from J, the junction contained 19 bases not matched to a gene. The CDR3 sequence is 18 residues long. Here the CDR3 reads CASSSLLAWGGPEETQYF. In DNA form, the CDR3 reads TGTGCCAGCAGTTCCCTGCTAGCGTGGGGAGGGCCGGAGGAGACCCAGTACTTC.

The chain carries TRBV9 and TRBJ1-5; D is unresolved. The germline V and J ends were trimmed by 2 bases and 2 bases, with 8 bases remaining between them. Germline CDR1 reads SGDLS; CDR2 reads YYNGEE. The CDR3 consists of 14 residues. The CDR3 DNA reads TGTGCCAGCAGCGTTGGAGGAGGCAATCAGCCCCAGCATTTT. It translates to CASSVGGGNQPQHF.

The sample holds a few counts of this clonotype. The V call is TRBV18, the J call TRBJ1-1; a weak D match, TRBD1 (6 bases). Germline CDR1 reads KGHSH; CDR2 reads LQKENI. This CDR3 comprises 14 residues. With 3 bases removed from V and 4 bases from J, the gap between germline ends came to 12 bases. CDR3 sequence: CASSPRQDGTEAFF. CDR3 nucleotide sequence: TGTGCCAGCTCACCTCGACAGGACGGCACTGAAGCTTTCTTT.

The V call is TRBV2, the J call TRBJ2-1; TRBD1 aligns across 9 bases. Per the germline V gene, CDR1 is SNHLY and CDR2 is FYNNEI. The CDR3 totals 15 residues. V lost 1 base to trimming and J lost 8 bases; unmatched junction nucleotides: 6. CDR3 loop: CASSEGQGDLYEQFF. In nucleotides, the CDR3 is TGTGCCAGCAGTGAAGGACAGGGGGACTTATATGAGCAGTTCTTC.